This T cell receptor beta chain was recovered during a study of beta chain features in type 1 diabetes. Broader study findings: Whether TCRB rearrangement is influenced by HLA type was left unresolved in this analysis. When Type 1 diabetes patients were examined, their TCRB CDR3s proved moderately but significantly shorter in all four CD4+ subsets.

Sorting gave populations that all exceeded 95% purity. This CDR3 region has 14 residues. Trimming removed 3 bases from V and 4 bases from J, with 10 bases in between. Germline loops: CDR1 KGHSH, CDR2 LQKENI. As every portion of the isolated RNA was reverse transcribed, the sequencing read expressed TCRB transcripts. Reads from naive, central memory and regulatory T cell samples averaged around 4 million. Measured with immunoSEQ multiplex PCR; TCRdb has only the in-frame clones, and not every one. This table holds about 360,000 clones, roughly 13% found once. A note on this clone: No antigen is known for it.

J is TRBJ2-1 and V is TRBV18; TRBD2 is a possible D gene (6 bases). The sequence was collected from a man aged 18 to 29 in good health. Material: naive CD4+ T cells from blood. CDR3 DNA sequence: TGTGCCAGCTCACCCCCGGGAGCTTACAATGAGCAGTTCTTC. Translation gives CASSPPGAYNEQFF.